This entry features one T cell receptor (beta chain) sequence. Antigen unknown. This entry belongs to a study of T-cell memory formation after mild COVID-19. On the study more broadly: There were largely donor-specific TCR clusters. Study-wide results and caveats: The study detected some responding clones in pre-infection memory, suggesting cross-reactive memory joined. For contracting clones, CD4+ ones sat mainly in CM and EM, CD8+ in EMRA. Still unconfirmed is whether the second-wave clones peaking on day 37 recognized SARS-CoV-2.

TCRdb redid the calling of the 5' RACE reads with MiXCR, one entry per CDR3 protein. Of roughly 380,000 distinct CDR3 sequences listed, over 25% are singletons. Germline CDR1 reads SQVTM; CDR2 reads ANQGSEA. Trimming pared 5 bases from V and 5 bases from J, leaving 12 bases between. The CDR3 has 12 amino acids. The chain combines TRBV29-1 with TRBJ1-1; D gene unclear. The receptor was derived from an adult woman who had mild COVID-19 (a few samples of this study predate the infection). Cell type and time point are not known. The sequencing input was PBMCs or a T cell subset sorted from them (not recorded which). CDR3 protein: CSVYLKLTEAFF. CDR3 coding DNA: TGCAGCGTTTATCTTAAATTGACTGAAGCTTTCTTT. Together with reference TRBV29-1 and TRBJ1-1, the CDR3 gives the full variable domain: SAVISQKPSRDICQRGTSLTIQCQVDSQVTMMFWYRQQPGQSLTLIATANQGSEATYESGFVIDKFPISRPNLTFSTLTVSNMSPEDSSIYLCSVYLKLTEAFFGQGTRLTVV.